This paragraph covers one T cell receptor beta chain sequence. This clone has just one count. Its antigen target is currently unknown. No qualities accompany the bases; no much larger clone lies one base away. These data are taken from a study of cytomegalovirus exposure and HLA in healthy donors (dated by TCRdb to about 2017). General notes on the study: An earlier analysis of several hundred of the donors reported 250 to 300 Gb of sequence data and 120 million or so unique TCR beta sequences from 190 million or so T cells. An early release that covered about 600 HLA-typed donors contained 250 to 350 gigabases of sequencing data and roughly 84 million unique TCR sequences. Among the roughly 400 genotyped donors, around 79% belonged to the genetic ancestry cluster associated with self-reported Caucasian donors. The study was designed to test whether signatures of past pathogen exposure could be identified by cataloging public T cell receptors. The T cell repertoires of 666 subjects were profiled by immunosequencing and related to cytomegalovirus serostatus. A separate validation cohort of about 110 different subjects was used in addition to the roughly 640-subject first cohort. High-throughput TCR immunosequencing, statistical association of individual TCRs with disease status, and machine learning were combined to predict cytomegalovirus infection status. In a later analysis, previously published TCR beta repertoires from 666 donors were re-analyzed and high-resolution HLA genotyping was added so that TCR occurrence patterns could be studied. Rather than drawing on any new phenotypic data, the later analysis identified candidate immune exposures from TCR beta sequences and the way those sequences occurred across donors. In an earlier analysis of 500 to 650 of the donors, high-throughput TCR beta sequencing was used to judge whether each TCR beta V gene segment behaved as functional or pseudogenic. Donor age, sex, ethnicity and CMV serostatus were collected together with the repertoire data. Genome-wide SNP genotypes for about 55% of the roughly 670 donors were used in a later genetic analysis, which treated that subset as a discovery cohort. All discovery cohort repertoires had been generated on a single sequencing platform. Both class I and class II loci were covered by HLA typing, at four-digit resolution. The number of donors typed differed by locus, with roughly 620-630 for A, B, C, DRB1 and DQB1, around 500 for DQA1, some 570 for DPA1, and some 470 for DPB1. A few DR-DQ haplotypes were handled as single units for association and clustering because linkage in the cohort was strong. Among some 400 genotyped donors of the cohort, an average of approximately 240,000 unique TCR beta nucleotide sequences was sequenced per donor, of which about 20% were non-productive. The paper's findings and limits, for the study overall: In both the original and validation cohorts, the classifier was reported to diagnose cytomegalovirus status with high specificity and sensitivity. Correlated functional status among segregating V segments might reflect linkage disequilibrium, but an unknown experimental factor could not be ruled out. Because HLA typing was missing for some donors at each locus, association tests included only the typed subset. This cohort had only TCR beta chains sequenced, and the lack of alpha or paired-chain data limited which features could be detected. The earlier analysis of around 600 of the donors excluded some 15 rarely observed V segments, including chromosome 9 orphons, because counts were too low. At a false discovery rate of 0.05, a later analysis linked approximately 18,000 TCR beta sequences to specific HLA alleles. The presence/absence analyses assumed that sequencing depth was roughly uniform across donors, and that assumption may not be true. A later genetic analysis reported fewer N-insertions in productive TCRs among donors in an Asian-associated ancestry cluster than the roughly 620-donor mean. A total of roughly 160 TCR beta chains were listed by the study as associated with cytomegalovirus. Several of the top co-occurrence clusters appeared to be linked to parvovirus B19, influenza, CMV and Epstein-Barr virus, according to a later analysis. A further reported finding was that TCR beta sequences accurately predicted the HLA-A and HLA-B alleles for most subjects in the first cohort. A later analysis found that TCR association rates varied across HLA loci, with DRB1 alleles showing the most associated TCRs and HLA-C alleles the fewest. V-gene and J-gene trimming of TCR beta chains was associated with a missense DCLRE1C variant in a later genetic analysis, and the association was replicated in an independent cohort. Assigning TCR associations to individual alleles was difficult when HLA alleles, especially DR and DQ, strongly co-occurred. Some IMGT-functional V segments, including TRBV6-2 and TRBV6-3, could not be told apart with the 87-base-pair reads, so those segments were excluded. Most TCR sequences were seen in very few donors, while some public TCRs were found in many individuals. Immune exposure information for the cohort was limited to CMV serostatus. The authors suggested that the approach could potentially be generalized to other disease states and immunological phenotypes. In vitro tests confirmed that a few of the cytomegalovirus-associated TCR beta chains recognize cytomegalovirus antigens. In a later analysis, HLA-associated TCR beta chains showed more clonal expansion and lower generation probabilities than non-associated chains that were equally common. A cluster of highly shared sequence variants was judged likely to represent a technical artifact of the sequencing pipeline. Broadly in line with IMGT annotations, most TCR beta V segments showed up in productive rearrangements about 87% or about 30% of the time in an earlier analysis of around 550 of the donors. According to a later analysis, most CMV-associated TCR beta chains appeared to be HLA-restricted, and the HLA associations seemed to be driven largely by CMV exposure.

Receptors were amplified or captured by the immunoSEQ multiplex PCR assay. A mixture of 60 forward primers for TCR Vbeta segments and 13 reverse primers for TCR Jbeta segments was used in the multiplex PCR. A multiplex PCR assay on genomic DNA amplified the CDR3 region of rearranged TCR beta genes. On the Illumina HiSeq System, the amplified TCR beta libraries were sequenced as 87-base-pair reads. Per the authors' processing: A later analysis tallied roughly 76 million unique TCR beta chains across the 700 or so repertoires, and 10 million to 11 million of those chains were shared by two or more donors. Raw reads were error-corrected and collapsed into unique sequences with a nearest-neighbor algorithm that merged closely related sequences to remove PCR and sequencing errors. To assign V, D and J gene segments, CDR3 sequences were aligned to IMGT reference sequences. For a sequence to be retained, at least a six-nucleotide match to both a V gene segment and a J gene segment was required. Rearrangements were called productive when the CDR3 lacked stop codons and stayed in frame with V and J; all others were non-productive. Following IMGT convention, CDR3 was defined as the stretch from the second conserved V-encoded cysteine up to the conserved J-encoded phenylalanine. In an earlier analysis of approximately 590 of the donors, sequences lacking an unambiguous match to a single V gene segment were excluded. In an earlier analysis of 450 to 750 of the donors, a V segment was called functional when productive rearrangements were above 56.7%, and segregating when the standard deviation between donors exceeded 5%. A statistical classification framework was built for diagnosing cytomegalovirus status from the catalog of TCR beta chain sequences. A later analysis assigned V and J genes by comparing TCR nucleotide sequences with IMGT/GENE-DB human TR gene sequences. Using the TCRdist pipeline, a later analysis assigned CDR3 sequences along with most-parsimonious VDJ recombination scenarios. A later analysis defined each TCR beta chain by its CDR3 amino acid sequence plus V-gene family, and excluded reads lacking a unique V-gene family. In a later analysis, 450 to 600 highly shared, low-generation-probability nucleotide sequences were removed to address suspected cross-contamination and a sequencing artifact. A later analysis calculated a clonal expansion index for each public chain from normalized within-repertoire ranks of inferred template counts. Generation probabilities in a later analysis came from a VDJ recombination model fitted to out-of-frame rearrangements, and those results were checked against IGoR. A later analysis scored TCR-TCR, TCR-HLA and TCR-CMV co-occurrence with hypergeometric tests, applying a repertoire-size bias correction to TCR pairs. False discovery rates were estimated in a later analysis by permuting HLA or CMV assignments 20 times. A later analysis grouped co-occurring TCRs with DBSCAN, adding TCRdist sequence similarity when clustering within HLA-allele-positive subsets. Repertoires with fewer than 30,000 or more than 120,000 public chains were left out of co-occurrence clustering, as were about 5 repertoires with anomalous nucleotide sharing. In TCRdb, the immuneACCESS table is reduced to in-frame sequences with V and J assigned. These tables do not hold every clone; where another copy was compared, an unresolved V gene accounts for under half, and the others remain unexplained. V and J calls and clone size are given by that table; D and trimming were obtained from the DNA. The sample data list 200,000 to 300,000 clones, and 70% to 90% of these were observed just once. 0.2% to 0.25% of the sample rests with the top ten.

Trimmed from V: 4 bases; trimmed from J: 4 bases; junction bases lacking a gene match: 0. According to the germline V gene, CDR1 reads ENHRY and CDR2 reads SYGVKD. The CDR3 starts with the cysteine, ends with the phenylalanine, and has 13 residues. Just the 39-base CDR3 DNA is kept, in frame starting at base 1. The cohort consisted of some 670 healthy bone marrow donors. At the time of sampling, all cohort members were nominally healthy, though unrecorded immune exposures were likely present. The donor tested CMV seronegative, placing the donor among the roughly 340 seronegative members of the cohort. Each donor provided a peripheral blood sample, and peripheral blood mononuclear cells were used for TCR beta sequencing. Genomic DNA extraction from the blood cell samples was performed with the Qiagen DNeasy Blood Extraction Kit.

The chain was built from TRBV10-3 and TRBJ2-1; TRBD1 lines up with 8 middle nucleotides. Sample: PBMCs. This receptor was taken from a girl aged 2 to 10 in good health and CMV-seronegative. The CDR3 protein: CAISGQGYNEQFF. The nucleotides are TGTGCCATCAGTGGACAGGGGTACAATGAGCAGTTCTTC.